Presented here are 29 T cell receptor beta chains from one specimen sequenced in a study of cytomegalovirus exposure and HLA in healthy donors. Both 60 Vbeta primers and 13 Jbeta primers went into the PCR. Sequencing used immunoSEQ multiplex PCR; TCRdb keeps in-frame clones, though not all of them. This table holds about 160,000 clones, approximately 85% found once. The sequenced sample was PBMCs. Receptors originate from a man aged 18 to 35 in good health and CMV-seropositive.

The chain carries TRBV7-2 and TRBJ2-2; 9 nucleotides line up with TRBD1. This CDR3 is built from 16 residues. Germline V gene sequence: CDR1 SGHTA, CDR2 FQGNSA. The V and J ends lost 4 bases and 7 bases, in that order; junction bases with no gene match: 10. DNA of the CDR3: TGTGCCAGCAGCTCCTTAAACAGGGGGCTTAGCGGGGAGCTGTTTTTT. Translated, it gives CASSSLNRGLSGELFF.

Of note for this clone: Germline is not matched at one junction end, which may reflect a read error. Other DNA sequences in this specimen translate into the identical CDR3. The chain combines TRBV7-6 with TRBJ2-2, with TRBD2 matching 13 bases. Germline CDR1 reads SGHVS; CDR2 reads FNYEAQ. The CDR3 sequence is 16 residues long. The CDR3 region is CASSLGLAGGTGELFF. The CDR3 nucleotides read TGTGCCAGCAGCTTAGGACTAGCGGGGGGCACCGGAGAGCTGTTTTTT.

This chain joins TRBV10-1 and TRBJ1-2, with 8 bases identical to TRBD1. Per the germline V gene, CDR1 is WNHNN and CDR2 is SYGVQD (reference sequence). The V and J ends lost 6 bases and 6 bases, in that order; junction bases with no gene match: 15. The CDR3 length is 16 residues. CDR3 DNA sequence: TGCGCCAGCAGGAACCGAGACAGGGGAATCCTTAATGGCTACACCTTC. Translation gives CASRNRDRGILNGYTF.

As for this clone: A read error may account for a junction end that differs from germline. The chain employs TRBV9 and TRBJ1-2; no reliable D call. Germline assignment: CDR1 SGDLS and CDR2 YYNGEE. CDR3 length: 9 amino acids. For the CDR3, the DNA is TGTGCCAGCAGCGTAGCTGGGCCCTTC. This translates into CASSVAGPF.

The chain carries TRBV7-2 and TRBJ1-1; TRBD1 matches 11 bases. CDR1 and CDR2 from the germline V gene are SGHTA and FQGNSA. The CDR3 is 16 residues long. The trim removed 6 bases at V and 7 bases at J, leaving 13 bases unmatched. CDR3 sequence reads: CASRRPRDRGSNEAFF. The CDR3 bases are TGTGCCAGCAGGAGACCGAGGGACAGGGGGTCGAATGAAGCTTTCTTT.

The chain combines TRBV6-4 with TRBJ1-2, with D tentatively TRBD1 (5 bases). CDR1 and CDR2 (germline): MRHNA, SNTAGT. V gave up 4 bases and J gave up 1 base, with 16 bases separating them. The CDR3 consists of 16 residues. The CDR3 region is CASSGGTDQRNYGYTF. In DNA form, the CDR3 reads TGTGCCAGCAGTGGGGGCACGGATCAGCGTAACTATGGCTACACCTTC.

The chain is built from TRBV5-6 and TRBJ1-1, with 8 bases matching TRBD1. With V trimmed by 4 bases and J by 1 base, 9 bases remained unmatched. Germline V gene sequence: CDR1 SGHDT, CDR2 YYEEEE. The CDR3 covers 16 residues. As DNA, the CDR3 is TGTGCCAGCAGCCCCCCCTCAGGGGGCGAGAACACTGAAGCTTTCTTT. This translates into CASSPPSGGENTEAFF.

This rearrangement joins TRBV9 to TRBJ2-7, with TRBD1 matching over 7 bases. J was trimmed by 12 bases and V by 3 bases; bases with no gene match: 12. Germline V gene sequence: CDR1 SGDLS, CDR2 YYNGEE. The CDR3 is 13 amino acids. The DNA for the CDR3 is TGTGCCAGCAGCGACGGGGACAGATCTTTTATGTACTTC. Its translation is CASSDGDRSFMYF. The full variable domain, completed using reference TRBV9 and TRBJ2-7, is DSGVTQTPKHLITATGQRVTLRCSPRSGDLSVYWYQQSLDQGLQFLIQYYNGEERAKGNILERFSAQQFPDLHSELNLSSLELGDSALYFCASSDGDRSFMYFGPGTRLTVT.

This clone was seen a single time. CDR3 in DNA: TGTGCCAGCAGCTCACAGCCGTACACCGGGGAGCTGTTTTTT. It yields the protein CASSSQPYTGELFF. V usage is TRBV7-3 and J usage is TRBJ2-2; D unresolved. V gave up 4 bases and J gave up 3 bases, with 9 bases separating them. CDR3 length equals 14 residues. Germline assignment: CDR1 SGHTA and CDR2 FQGTGA.

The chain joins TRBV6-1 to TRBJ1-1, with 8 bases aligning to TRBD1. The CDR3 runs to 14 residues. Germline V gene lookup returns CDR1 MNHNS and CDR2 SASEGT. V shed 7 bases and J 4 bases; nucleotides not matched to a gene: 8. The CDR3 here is CASTTGTGSTEAFF. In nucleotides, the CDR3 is TGTGCCAGCACTACCGGGACAGGATCCACTGAAGCTTTCTTT.

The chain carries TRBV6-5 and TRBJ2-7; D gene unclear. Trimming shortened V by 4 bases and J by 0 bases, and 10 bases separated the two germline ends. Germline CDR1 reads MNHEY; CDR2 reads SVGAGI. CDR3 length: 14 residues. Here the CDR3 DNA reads TGTGCCAGCAGTTTCCGGCGGTTCTCCTACGAGCAGTACTTC. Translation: CASSFRRFSYEQYF.

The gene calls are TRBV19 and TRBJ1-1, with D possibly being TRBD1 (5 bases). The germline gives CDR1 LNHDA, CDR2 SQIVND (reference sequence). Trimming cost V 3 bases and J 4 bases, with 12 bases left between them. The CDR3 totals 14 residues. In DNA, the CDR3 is TGTGCCAGTAGTATCTTGGGGCGCGTCACTGAAGCTTTCTTT. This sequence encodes CASSILGRVTEAFF.

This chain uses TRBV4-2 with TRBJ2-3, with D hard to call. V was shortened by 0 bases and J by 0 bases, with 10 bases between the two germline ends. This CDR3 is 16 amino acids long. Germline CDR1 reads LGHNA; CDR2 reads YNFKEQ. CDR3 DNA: TGTGCCAGCAGCCAAGAATCCGCGACTAGCACAGATACGCAGTATTTT. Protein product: CASSQESATSTDTQYF.

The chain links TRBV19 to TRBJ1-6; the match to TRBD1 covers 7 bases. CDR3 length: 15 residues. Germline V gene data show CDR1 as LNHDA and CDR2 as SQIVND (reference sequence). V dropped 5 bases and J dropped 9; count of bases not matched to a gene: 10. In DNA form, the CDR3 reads TGTGCCAGTAGTCCGCAACAGGGGCTGATTTCACCCCTCCACTTT. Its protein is CASSPQQGLISPLHF.

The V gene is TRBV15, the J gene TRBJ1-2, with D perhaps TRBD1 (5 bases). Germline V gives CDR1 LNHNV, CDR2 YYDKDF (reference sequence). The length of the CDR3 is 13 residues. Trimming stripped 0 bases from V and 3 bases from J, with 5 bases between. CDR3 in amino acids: CATSREGDYGYTF. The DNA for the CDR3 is TGTGCCACCAGCAGAGAAGGGGACTATGGCTACACCTTC.

The CDR3 DNA reads as TGTGCCAGCAGTTCGACAGGATCGGGTGGAAACACCATATATTTT. Translation gives CASSSTGSGGNTIYF. This chain links TRBV6-6 with TRBJ1-3; tentative D call: TRBD1 (6 bases). The CDR3 is 15 residues long. Trimming removed 4 bases at V and 3 bases at J, with 13 bases between. Germline V CDR1 and CDR2: MNHNY, SVGAGI (reference sequence).

The CDR3 region has the DNA TGCGCCAGCAGCCTGGGGGCCGGGAACACTGAAGCTTTCTTT. This translates into CASSLGAGNTEAFF. This chain uses TRBV5-1 with TRBJ1-1; D might be TRBD1 (6 bases). CDR1 SGHRS and CDR2 YFSETQ come from the germline V gene. The V gene lost 4 bases and the J gene lost 1 base, with 11 bases spanning the gap. The CDR3 is 14 amino acids.

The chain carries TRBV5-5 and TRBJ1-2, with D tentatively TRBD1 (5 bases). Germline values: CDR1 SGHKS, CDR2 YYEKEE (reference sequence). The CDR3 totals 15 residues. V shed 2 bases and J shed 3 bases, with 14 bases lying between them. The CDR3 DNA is TGTGCCAGCAGCTTCGGTCGGGGGGATTACTATGGCTACACCTTC. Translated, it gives CASSFGRGDYYGYTF. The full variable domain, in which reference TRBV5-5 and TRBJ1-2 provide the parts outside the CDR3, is DAGVTQSPTHLIKTRGQQVTLRCSPISGHKSVSWYQQVLGQGPQFIFQYYEKEERGRGNFPDRFSARQFPNYSSELNVNALLLGDSALYLCASSFGRGDYYGYTFGSGTRLTVV.

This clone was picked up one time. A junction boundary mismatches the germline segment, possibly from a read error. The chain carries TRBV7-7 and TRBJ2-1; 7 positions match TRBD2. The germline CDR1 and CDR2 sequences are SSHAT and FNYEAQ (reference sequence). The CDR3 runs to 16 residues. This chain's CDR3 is CASSLDGGSSYNEQFF. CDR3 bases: TGTGCTAGCAGCTTAGACGGGGGGAGCTCCTACAATGAGCAGTTCTTC.

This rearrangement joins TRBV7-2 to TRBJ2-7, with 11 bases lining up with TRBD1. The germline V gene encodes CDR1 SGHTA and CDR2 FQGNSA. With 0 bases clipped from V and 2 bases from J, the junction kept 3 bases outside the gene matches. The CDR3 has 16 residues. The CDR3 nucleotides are TGTGCCAGCAGCTTAGCTGGGACAGGGGGGACCTACGAGCAGTACTTC. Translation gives CASSLAGTGGTYEQYF.

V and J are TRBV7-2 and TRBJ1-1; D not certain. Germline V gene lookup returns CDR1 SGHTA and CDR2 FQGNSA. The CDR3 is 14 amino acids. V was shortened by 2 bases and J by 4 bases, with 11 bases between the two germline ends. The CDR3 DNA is TGTGCCAGCAGCTTAACCGGGAGAGGCACTGAAGCTTTCTTT. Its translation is CASSLTGRGTEAFF. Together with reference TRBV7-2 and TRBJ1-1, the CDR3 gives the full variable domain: GAGVSQSPSNKVTEKGKDVELRCDPISGHTALYWYRQSLGQGLEFLIYFQGNSAPDKSGLPSDRFSAERTGGSVSTLTIQRTQQEDSAVYLCASSLTGRGTEAFFGQGTRLTVV.

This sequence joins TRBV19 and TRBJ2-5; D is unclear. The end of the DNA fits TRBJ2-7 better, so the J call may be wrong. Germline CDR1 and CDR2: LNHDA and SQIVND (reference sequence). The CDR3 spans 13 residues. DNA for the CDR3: TGTGCCAGTAGTATTGGCCAGGCTTACGAGCAGTACTTC. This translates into CASSIGQAYEQYF.

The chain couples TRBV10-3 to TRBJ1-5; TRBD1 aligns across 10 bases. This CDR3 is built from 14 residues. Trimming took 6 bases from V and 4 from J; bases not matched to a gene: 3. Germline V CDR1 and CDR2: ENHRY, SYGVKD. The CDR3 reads CAIREGQGNQPQHF. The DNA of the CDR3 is TGTGCCATCAGGGAGGGACAGGGGAATCAGCCCCAGCATTTT.

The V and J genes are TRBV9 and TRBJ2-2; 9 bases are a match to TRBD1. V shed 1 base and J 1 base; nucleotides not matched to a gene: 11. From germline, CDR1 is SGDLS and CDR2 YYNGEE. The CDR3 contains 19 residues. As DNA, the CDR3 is TGTGCCAGCAGCGTATCTCTTTTGTGGGGACAGGGGAACACCGGGGAGCTGTTTTTT. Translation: CASSVSLLWGQGNTGELFF. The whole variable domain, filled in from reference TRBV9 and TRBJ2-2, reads DSGVTQTPKHLITATGQRVTLRCSPRSGDLSVYWYQQSLDQGLQFLIQYYNGEERAKGNILERFSAQQFPDLHSELNLSSLELGDSALYFCASSVSLLWGQGNTGELFFGEGSRLTVL.

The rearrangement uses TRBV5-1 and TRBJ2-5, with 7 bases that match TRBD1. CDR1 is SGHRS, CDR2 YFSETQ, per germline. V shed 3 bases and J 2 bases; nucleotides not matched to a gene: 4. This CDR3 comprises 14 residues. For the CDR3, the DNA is TGCGCCAGCAGCTCCTGGACAGGTCAAGAGACCCAGTACTTC. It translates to CASSSWTGQETQYF.

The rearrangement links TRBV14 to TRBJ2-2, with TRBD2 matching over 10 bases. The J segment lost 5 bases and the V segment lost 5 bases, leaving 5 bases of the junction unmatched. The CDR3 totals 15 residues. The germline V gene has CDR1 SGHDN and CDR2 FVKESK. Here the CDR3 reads CASSAGTSATGELFF. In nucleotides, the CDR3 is TGTGCCAGCAGCGCCGGGACTAGCGCTACCGGGGAGCTGTTTTTT.

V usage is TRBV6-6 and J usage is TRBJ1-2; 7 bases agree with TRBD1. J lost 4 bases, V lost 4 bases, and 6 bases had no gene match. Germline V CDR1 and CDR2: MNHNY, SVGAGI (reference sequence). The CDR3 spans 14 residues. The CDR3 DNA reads TGTGCCAGCAGTTCCGAGACAGGGATCTATGGCTACACCTTC. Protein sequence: CASSSETGIYGYTF.

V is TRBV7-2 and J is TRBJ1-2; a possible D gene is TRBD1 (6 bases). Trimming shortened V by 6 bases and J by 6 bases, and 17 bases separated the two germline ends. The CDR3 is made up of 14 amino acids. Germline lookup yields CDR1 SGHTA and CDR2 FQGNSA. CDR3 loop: CASRLAGTGNGYTF. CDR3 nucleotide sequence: TGTGCCAGCAGACTGGCCGGTACAGGGAATGGCTACACCTTC.

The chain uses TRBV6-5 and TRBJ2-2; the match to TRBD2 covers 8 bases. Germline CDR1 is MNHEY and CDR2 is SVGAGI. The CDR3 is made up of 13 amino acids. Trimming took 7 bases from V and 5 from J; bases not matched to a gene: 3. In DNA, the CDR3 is TGTGCCAGCAAGCGGGGGCCGACCGGGGAGCTGTTTTTT. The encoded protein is CASKRGPTGELFF.